This T cell receptor beta chain emerged from a study of shared clonotypes between healthy human individuals. As for the study in general: The composition of the donors was two women and three men aged 18 to 49.

General study findings and limits: A reduction in generation probabilities was seen for non-shared clonotypes relative to those shared by all four donors. The naive CD4 repertoires of a few donors were compared, and 5% to 6.5% of clonotypes were shared.

Produced via immunoSEQ multiplex PCR; TCRdb's table is partial and in-frame only. This sample carries roughly 2,000,000 clones, around 93% of them seen once, and the ten largest clones take about 1.6%. It was CD45RO-negative cells, positively selected for CCR7, that made up naive CD8 cells, with terminally differentiated effector memory CD45RA+ cells excluded. This clone has only one observation. Its antigen is undetermined. Material for sequencing was naive CD8+ T cells from PBMCs. The receptor was isolated from a man younger than 35 in good health. Some clones in this sample may be carry-over from other donors' samples.

The chain's CDR3 is CASSTRAQDRENTEAFF. The CDR3 region has the DNA TGTGCCAGCAGCACCCGCGCTCAGGACAGGGAGAACACTGAAGCTTTCTTT. This chain connects TRBV7-2 to TRBJ1-1; 8 nucleotides match TRBD1. Trimming at V came to 5 bases and at J to 1 base, leaving 12 bases not matched to a gene. This CDR3 region has 17 residues. The germline CDR1 and CDR2 sequences are SGHTA and FQGNSA.